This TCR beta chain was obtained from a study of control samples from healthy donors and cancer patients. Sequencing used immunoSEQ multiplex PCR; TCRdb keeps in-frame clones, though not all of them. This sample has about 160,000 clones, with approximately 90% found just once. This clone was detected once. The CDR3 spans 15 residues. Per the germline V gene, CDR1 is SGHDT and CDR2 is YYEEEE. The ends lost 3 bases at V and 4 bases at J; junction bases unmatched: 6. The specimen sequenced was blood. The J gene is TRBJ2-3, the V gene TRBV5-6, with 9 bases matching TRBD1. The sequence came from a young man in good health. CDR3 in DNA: TGTGCCAGCAGCTCGGGACAGGGATGGTCAGATACGCAGTATTTT. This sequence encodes CASSSGQGWSDTQYF.